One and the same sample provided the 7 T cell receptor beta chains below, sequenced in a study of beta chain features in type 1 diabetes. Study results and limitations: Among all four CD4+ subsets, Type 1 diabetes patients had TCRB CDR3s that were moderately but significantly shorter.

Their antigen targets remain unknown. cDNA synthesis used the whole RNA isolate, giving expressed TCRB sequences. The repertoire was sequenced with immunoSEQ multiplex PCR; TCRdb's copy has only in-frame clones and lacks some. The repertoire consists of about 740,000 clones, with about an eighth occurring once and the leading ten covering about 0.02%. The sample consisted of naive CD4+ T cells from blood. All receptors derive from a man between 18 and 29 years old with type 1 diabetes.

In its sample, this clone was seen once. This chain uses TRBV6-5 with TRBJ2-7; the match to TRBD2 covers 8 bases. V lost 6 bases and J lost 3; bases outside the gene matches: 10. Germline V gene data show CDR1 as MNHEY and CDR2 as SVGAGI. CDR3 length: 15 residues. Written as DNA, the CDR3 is TGTGCCAGCAGCCCCGGGGAGCGGGGGAGCTACGAGCAGTACTTC. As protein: CASSPGERGSYEQYF.

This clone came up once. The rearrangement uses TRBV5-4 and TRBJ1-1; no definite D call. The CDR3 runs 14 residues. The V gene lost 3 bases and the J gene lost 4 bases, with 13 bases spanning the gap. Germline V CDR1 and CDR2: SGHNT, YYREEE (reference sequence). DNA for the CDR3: TGTGCCAGCAGCTACGGACCTTTTAGCACTGAAGCTTTCTTT. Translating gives CASSYGPFSTEAFF.

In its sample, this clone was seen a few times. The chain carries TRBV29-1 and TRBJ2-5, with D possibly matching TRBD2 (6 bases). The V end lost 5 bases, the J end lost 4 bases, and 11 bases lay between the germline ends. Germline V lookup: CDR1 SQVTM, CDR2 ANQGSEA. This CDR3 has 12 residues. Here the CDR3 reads CSVLQGGETQYF. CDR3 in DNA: TGCAGCGTTTTGCAGGGAGGAGAGACCCAGTACTTC.

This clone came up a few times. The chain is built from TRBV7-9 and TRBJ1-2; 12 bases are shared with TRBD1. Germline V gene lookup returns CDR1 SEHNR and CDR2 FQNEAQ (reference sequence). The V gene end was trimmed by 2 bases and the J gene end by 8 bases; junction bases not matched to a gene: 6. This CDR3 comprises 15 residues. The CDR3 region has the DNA TGTGCCAGCAGCTTAATGGGACAGGGGGCGTCCGGCTACACCTTC. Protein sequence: CASSLMGQGASGYTF. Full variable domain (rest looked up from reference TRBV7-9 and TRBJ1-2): DTGVSQNPRHKITKRGQNVTFRCDPISEHNRLYWYRQTLGQGPEFLTYFQNEAQLEKSRLLSDRFSAERPKGSFSTLEIQRTEQGDSAMYLCASSLMGQGASGYTFGSGTRLTVV.

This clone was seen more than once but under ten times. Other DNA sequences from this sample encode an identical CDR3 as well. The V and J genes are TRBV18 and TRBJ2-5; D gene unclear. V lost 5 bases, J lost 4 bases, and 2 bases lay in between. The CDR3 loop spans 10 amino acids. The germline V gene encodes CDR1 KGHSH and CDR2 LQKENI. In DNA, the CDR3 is TGTGCCAGCTCAGGAGAGACCCAGTACTTC. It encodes CASSGETQYF. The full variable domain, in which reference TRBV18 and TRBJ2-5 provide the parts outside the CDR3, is NAGVMQNPRHLVRRRGQEARLRCSPMKGHSHVYWYRQLPEEGLKFMVYLQKENIIDESGMPKERFSAEFPKEGPSILRIQQVVRGDSAAYFCASSGETQYFGPGTRLLVL.

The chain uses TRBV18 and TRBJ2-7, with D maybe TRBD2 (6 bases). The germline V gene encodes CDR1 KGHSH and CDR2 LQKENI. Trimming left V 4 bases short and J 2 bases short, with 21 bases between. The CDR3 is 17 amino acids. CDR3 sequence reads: CASSLNEGLTSTYEQYF. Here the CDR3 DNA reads TGTGCCAGCTCACTCAACGAAGGTTTGACTAGTACCTACGAGCAGTACTTC. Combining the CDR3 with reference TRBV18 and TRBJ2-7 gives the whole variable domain NAGVMQNPRHLVRRRGQEARLRCSPMKGHSHVYWYRQLPEEGLKFMVYLQKENIIDESGMPKERFSAEFPKEGPSILRIQQVVRGDSAAYFCASSLNEGLTSTYEQYFGPGTRLTVT.

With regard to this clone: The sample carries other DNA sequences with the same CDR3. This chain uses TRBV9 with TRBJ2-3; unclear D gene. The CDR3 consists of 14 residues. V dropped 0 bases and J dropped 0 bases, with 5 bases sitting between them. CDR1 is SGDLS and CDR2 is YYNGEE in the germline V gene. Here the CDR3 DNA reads TGTGCCAGCAGCGTAGGCCAGAGCACAGATACGCAGTATTTT. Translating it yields CASSVGQSTDTQYF.